This TCR beta chain derives from a study of identical twins. This clonotype has just a few counts. Its specificity is unknown. It was template switching that added a universal primer site, and there were unique molecular identifiers on the cDNA. MiXCR, applied by TCRdb to the 5' RACE reads, yields one record per CDR3 protein. Of 690,000 or so distinct CDR3 sequences in the sample, 8% to 9% were seen once. Study-wide results and caveats: The study drew conclusions from cross-sectional statistical analysis, not from following the same donors.

The sample also formed part of further work on yellow fever vaccine responses in identical twins.

The TCR was taken from a young woman in good health. Sequenced sample: PBMCs.

The DNA of the CDR3 is TGTGCCACCAGTGATCCTGACACGGCTGGGTACAATGAGCAGTTCTTC. This encodes CATSDPDTAGYNEQFF. The V call is TRBV24-1, the J call TRBJ2-1; the D is unclear. Trimming removed 3 bases from V and 4 bases from J, with 15 bases in between. The V gene's germline CDR1 is KGHDR and CDR2 SFDVKD. CDR3 size: 16 residues.